This T cell receptor (beta chain) is drawn from a study of T cells in Graves' hyperthyroidism and ophthalmopathy. At the level of the study: Peripheral blood was collected at initial diagnosis, before any treatment.

At least 3 on the Clinical Activity Score was recorded for ophthalmopathy patients, who also had NOSPECS grade at least 4 and duration under 3 months. In its sample, this clonotype was seen a few times. Germline CDR1 MDHEN, CDR2 SYDVKM. The CDR3 extends over 13 amino acids. V lost 8 bases and J lost 2, with 10 bases in between. RNA transcripts gave rise to amplified TCR beta CDR3 regions. The HTBI primer set was used in a first-round RT-PCR of the TCR CDR3. TCRdb fed the multiplex PCR reads into MiXCR, producing one record per CDR3 protein. Of approximately 690,000 distinct CDR3 sequences in the sample, roughly 15% were seen once.

The rearrangement links TRBV28 to TRBJ1-3; D uncertain. This sequence originates from a woman aged 45 to 65 with Graves' ophthalmopathy. Specimen: blood. The CDR3: CASLPGPGNTIYF. As DNA, the CDR3 is TGTGCCAGCCTCCCGGGCCCTGGAAACACCATATATTTT.